The T cell receptor beta chain described here comes from a study of cytomegalovirus exposure and HLA in healthy donors. The study ran its PCR with 60 Vbeta and 13 Jbeta primers. Per the study methods: Counted up in a later analysis, unique TCR beta chains came to some 75 million, with around 12 million shared. The method was immunoSEQ multiplex PCR; TCRdb's version includes in-frame clones alone and lacks a portion of them. V and J calls and clone size are as listed in that table; D and trimming were resolved from the DNA. The sample carries about 120,000 clones, around two thirds recorded once. The CDR3 runs to 15 residues. Germline values: CDR1 SGDLS, CDR2 YYNGEE. Trimming took 1 base from V and 3 from J; bases not matched to a gene: 4. On this clone itself: Antigen unknown.

Findings and limits, study-wide: Trimming of TCR beta V- and J-genes showed a link, identified in a later analysis, to a missense DCLRE1C variant.

The chain joins TRBV9 to TRBJ2-3; 8 positions agree with TRBD2. The receptor's source is a woman aged 40 to 49 in good health and CMV-seropositive. Sample: PBMCs. The CDR3 DNA is TGTGCCAGCAGCGTATACCGCGGGAGGACAGATACGCAGTATTTT. Protein sequence: CASSVYRGRTDTQYF.